A selection of T cell receptor beta chains follows, all from one sample in a study of blood T cells in healthy people across ages. TCRdb ran MiXCR on the 5' RACE reads and lists one entry per CDR3 protein. The sample consists of about a million distinct CDR3 sequences, roughly 43% of them appearing once. Sequencing used blood. Receptors were obtained from a man aged 30-40 years in good health. Both conserved end residues are part of each CDR3. D genes are given only for firm matches. Size tells how often a clone was seen (once, few, many) or the class of an expanded clone, and some rows leave it out.

TRBJ2-7 . . TRBV7-2 TGTGCCAGCACGTACCAGGGGTCTTACGAGCAGTACTTC CASTYQGSYEQYF
TRBJ2-3 . TRBD2 TRBV7-2 TGTGCCAGCAGCTTAGCCCTAGCGGGGGCCCTCGGTGATACGCAGTATTTT CASSLALAGALGDTQYF
TRBJ1-2 . . TRBV4-1 TGCGCCAGCAGCCAAGGCCGGGGGAGTGGCTACACCTTC CASSQGRGSGYTF
TRBJ2-7 . TRBD2 TRBV7-2 TGTGCCAGCAGCTTAAGAAGCGGGGGTGTGTTCGAGCAGTACTTC CASSLRSGGVFEQYF
TRBJ1-1 . . TRBV7-9 TGTGCCAGCAGCTTAGTTGCAGGGCGGACTGAAGCTTTCTTT CASSLVAGRTEAFF
TRBJ2-5 . . TRBV7-2 TGTGCCAGCAGCGCACAGGCTCGTCAAGAGACCCAGTACTTC CASSAQARQETQYF
TRBJ2-3 many . TRBV10-3 TGTGCCATCAGCCTTGCAGGTGAAACGCAGTATTTT CAISLAGETQYF
TRBJ2-1 once TRBD2 TRBV29-1 TGCAGCGTTGAAGATCGGGGGGATGAGCAGTTCTTC CSVEDRGDEQFF
TRBJ1-1 . . TRBV20-1 TGCAGTGCTAGAGATCCGAACCGGAACACTGAAGCTTTCTTT CSARDPNRNTEAFF
TRBJ2-7 few . TRBV5-6 TGTGCCAGCAGGGCGGCCTCCTACGAGCAGTACTTC CASRAASYEQYF
TRBJ2-3 . TRBD2 TRBV7-2 TGTGCCAGCAGCTACCCCACCGGGGGGAACACAGATACGCAGTATTTT CASSYPTGGNTDTQYF
TRBJ1-4 . TRBD1 TRBV20-1 TGCAGTGCCGGGGACAGCAACTCTGAAAAACTGTTTTTT CSAGDSNSEKLFF
TRBJ2-3 . TRBD2 TRBV10-3 TGTGCCATCAGAGCTAGCGGGACCAGCACAGATACGCAGTATTTT CAIRASGTSTDTQYF
TRBJ2-7 . . TRBV12-3/TRBV12-4 TGTGCCAGCAGTTTAAGGGCTCGCGGTCCGGGTTCCTACGAGCAGTACTTC CASSLRARGPGSYEQYF
TRBJ2-5 . . TRBV2 TGTACCAGCATCAAAGGGTTCCAAGAGACCCAGTACTTC CTSIKGFQETQYF
TRBJ2-3 . TRBD2 TRBV20-1 TGCAGTGCCCACAGGCCGGGGGGGCCAGATACGCAGTATTTT CSAHRPGGPDTQYF
TRBJ2-7 . . TRBV21-1 TGTGCCAGCAGCAAAGCAAGGGCCTCCTACGAGCAGTACTTC CASSKARASYEQYF
TRBJ2-7 . . TRBV29-1 TGCAGCGTTGAATTAACTGGCAGGGGGGCCAACGAGCAGTACTTC CSVELTGRGANEQYF
TRBJ2-2 few . TRBV7-6 TGTGCCAGCAGCGCTCGGCAGAACACCGGGGAGCTGTTTTTT CASSARQNTGELFF
TRBJ2-4 . . TRBV20-1 TGCAGTGCTAGACCTGTACAGGGTCCAGGAAACATTCAGTACTTC CSARPVQGPGNIQYF
TRBJ2-5 . TRBD2 TRBV29-1 TGCAGCGGTAGCGGGGACCATTCCGGGACCCAGTACTTC CSGSGDHSGTQYF
TRBJ2-5 . . TRBV7-8 TGTGCCAGCAGCTTAAGGCCGGTGGGTCAAGAGACCCAGTACTTC CASSLRPVGQETQYF
TRBJ1-1 . . TRBV3-1 TGTGCCAGCAGCCAAGTGCTTGAAGGCACTGAAGCTTTCTTT CASSQVLEGTEAFF
TRBJ1-2 few . TRBV6-2/TRBV6-3 TGTGCCAGCAGTTTGGGCAATCGGAACTATGGCTACACCTTC CASSLGNRNYGYTF
TRBJ1-1 few . TRBV5-1 TGCGCCAGCAGCCCCACCAACGATTGGACTGAAGCTTTCTTT CASSPTNDWTEAFF
TRBJ1-6 . . TRBV29-1 TGCAGCGTTCGGAACAGTACCTCCTATAATTCACCCCTCCACTTT CSVRNSTSYNSPLHF
TRBJ2-2 . . TRBV4-3 TGCGCCAGCAGCGAAGACTGGAACAGACCTACCGGGGAGCTGTTTTTT CASSEDWNRPTGELFF